This T cell receptor (beta chain) appears in the sequencing data of a study of blood T cell repertoires in COVID-19. As handled by the study authors: Amplification of reference gene primers was used by the study to estimate nucleated cell counts. TCRdb's copy holds only in-frame clones and misses some; the assay was immunoSEQ multiplex PCR. The V and J calls and clone size are taken from that table; D and trimming were inferred from the DNA. The sample includes some 240,000 clones, about 79% of them seen just once. The length of the CDR3 is 16 residues. Trimming took off 1 base at V and 2 bases at J, with 15 bases between the two ends. Germline CDR1 SEHNR, CDR2 FQNEAQ (reference sequence).

Sequenced input: peripheral blood. The chain joins TRBV7-9 to TRBJ2-7; D remains ambiguous. This receptor was identified in a woman older than 75 with acute or convalescent COVID-19. CDR3 residues: CASSLDQAPWTYEQYF. In DNA form, the CDR3 reads TGTGCCAGCAGCTTAGACCAGGCCCCGTGGACCTACGAGCAGTACTTC. Together with reference TRBV7-9 and TRBJ2-7, the CDR3 gives the full variable domain: DTGVSQNPRHKITKRGQNVTFRCDPISEHNRLYWYRQTLGQGPEFLTYFQNEAQLEKSRLLSDRFSAERPKGSFSTLEIQRTEQGDSAMYLCASSLDQAPWTYEQYFGPGTRLTVT.